This paragraph covers one T cell receptor beta chain sequence. Distinct nucleotide sequences in the sample also encode this CDR3. This sample is drawn from a study of blood T cell repertoires in COVID-19. Turning to the study itself: The United States, Italy and Spain provided the acute and convalescent COVID-19 samples. T cells, B-cell-depleted T cells, or PBMCs provided the cDNA or gDNA that served as material.

Authors' data handling: Estimates of nucleated cell counts were drawn from the amplification of reference gene primers. TCRdb's copy holds only in-frame clones and misses some; the assay was immunoSEQ multiplex PCR. Clone size and V and J calls were adopted from that table, with D and trimming inferred from the DNA. This table has roughly 250,000 clones, around 83% appearing once. With V trimmed by 4 bases and J by 5 bases, 7 bases remained unmatched. This CDR3 contains 14 residues. The germline V gene encodes CDR1 SGDLS and CDR2 YYNGEE. The rearrangement uses TRBV9 and TRBJ2-5, with TRBD1 matching 8 bases. The TCR comes from a woman aged 45-60 years with acute or convalescent COVID-19. The specimen was peripheral blood. CDR3 sequence (DNA): TGTGCCAGCAGCCCCCGGGACAGGAGGGAGACCCAGTACTTC. Residues: CASSPRDRRETQYF.